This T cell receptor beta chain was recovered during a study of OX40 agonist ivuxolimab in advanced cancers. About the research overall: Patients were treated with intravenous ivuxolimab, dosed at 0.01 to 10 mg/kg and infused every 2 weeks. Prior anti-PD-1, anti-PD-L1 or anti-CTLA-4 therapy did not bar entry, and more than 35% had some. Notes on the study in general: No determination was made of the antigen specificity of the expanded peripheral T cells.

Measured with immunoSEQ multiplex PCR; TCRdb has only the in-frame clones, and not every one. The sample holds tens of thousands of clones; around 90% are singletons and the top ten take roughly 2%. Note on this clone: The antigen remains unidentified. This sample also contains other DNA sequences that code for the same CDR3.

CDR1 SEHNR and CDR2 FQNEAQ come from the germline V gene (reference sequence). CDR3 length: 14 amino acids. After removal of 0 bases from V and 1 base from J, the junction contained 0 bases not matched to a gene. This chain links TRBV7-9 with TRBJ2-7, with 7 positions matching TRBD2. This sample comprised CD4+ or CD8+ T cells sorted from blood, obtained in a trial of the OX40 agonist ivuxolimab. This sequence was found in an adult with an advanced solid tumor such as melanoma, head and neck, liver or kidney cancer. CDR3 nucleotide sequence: TGTGCCAGCAGCTTAGCGGGGGGGTCCTACGAGCAGTACTTC. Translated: CASSLAGGSYEQYF.